These 17 T cell receptor beta chains originate from one sample sequenced in a study of tumor-infiltrating lymphocytes in primary liver carcinoma. Unsorted whole blood served as the source of blood RNA, and germline DNA was extracted as well. Constant-region priming of around 530 ng total RNA yielded TCR beta cDNA. Three nested multiplex PCR rounds of slightly modified ARM-PCR generated TCR beta libraries. Primers for the first two PCR rounds were TRBV1-TRBV30 forward primers and a C-beta reverse primer (approximately 10 cycles per round). TCRdb used MiXCR to reprocess the multiplex PCR reads, holding one entry per CDR3 protein. This table holds around 170,000 distinct CDR3 sequences, over 50% found once. Sample: peripheral blood. The receptors shown here come from a man aged 40-49 years with primary liver carcinoma and hepatitis B virus infection.

The V and J genes are TRBV4-2 and TRBJ2-1, with 10 bases that match TRBD1. Per the germline V gene, CDR1 is LGHNA and CDR2 is YNFKEQ. V gave up 3 bases and J gave up 5 bases; unmatched junction bases: 7. The CDR3 is made up of 16 amino acids. The DNA for the CDR3 is TGTGCCAGCAGCCACGCCGGGGGACAGGGGAACAATGAGCAGTTCTTC. Protein product: CASSHAGGQGNNEQFF.

A word on this clonotype: A read error may produce the germline difference seen at one junction end. This chain connects TRBV4-1 to TRBJ2-1; 11 bases are shared with TRBD2. The CDR3 consists of 16 residues. Germline CDR1 is MGHRA and CDR2 is YSYEKL. Written as DNA, the CDR3 is TGCGCCAACAGCCAATCAGGGACTAGCGGTGACAATGAGCAGTTCTTC. Its protein is CANSQSGTSGDNEQFF.

As concerns this clonotype: A read error is possible here, since a much larger clone lies one base away. V gene TRBV11-2 combines with J gene TRBJ2-7, with TRBD2 as a possible D gene (6 bases). The CDR3 runs to 13 residues. From germline, CDR1 is SGHAT and CDR2 FQNNGV. V lost 0 bases to trimming and J lost 9 bases, with 12 bases between them. This CDR3 reads CASSLDRRGGQYF. The CDR3 bases are TGTGCCAGCAGCTTAGACAGGAGGGGCGGGCAGTACTTC.

The sample holds one count of this clonotype. With a much larger clone just one base away, this may be a read error. The chain couples TRBV4-2 to TRBJ2-3; 7 bases line up with TRBD1. The CDR3 runs to 15 residues. V was pared by 4 bases and J by 4 bases, with 8 bases of the junction left unmatched. From germline, CDR1 is LGHNA and CDR2 YNFKEQ. CDR3 nucleotides: TGTGCCAGCAGCCGAGAGGACAGGTCCCCAGATACGCAGTATTTT. Translating it yields CASSREDRSPDTQYF.

V gene TRBV6-6 combines with J gene TRBJ1-4; D gene unclear. Trimming pared 0 bases from V and 7 bases from J, leaving 6 bases between. The CDR3 is made up of 13 amino acids. Germline CDR1 is MNHNY and CDR2 is SVGAGI (reference sequence). DNA for the CDR3: TGTGCCAGCAGTTACTCCCCCCGTGAAAAACTGTTTTTT. Translated, it gives CASSYSPREKLFF.

This clonotype appeared a few times. The gene calls are TRBV19 and TRBJ2-3; tentatively, D is TRBD2 (6 bases). The V end was cut by 5 bases, the J end by 7 bases, with 10 bases between. Germline CDR1 reads LNHDA; CDR2 reads SQIVND (reference sequence). CDR3 length equals 12 residues. The CDR3, as DNA: TGTGCCAGTAGTCTCGCGGGAAATACGCAGTATTTT. Amino acid sequence: CASSLAGNTQYF.

Worth noting for this clonotype: The junction departs from the called germline gene at one end, perhaps through a read error. The chain recombines TRBV11-3 with TRBJ2-1; D may match TRBD1 or TRBD2 (6 bases each). CDR1 and CDR2 from the germline V gene are SGHNT and YENEEA. The CDR3 is 17 amino acids. The CDR3 loop is CASGLGGSGVAGGEQFF. In nucleotides, the CDR3 is TGTGCCAGCGGCTTAGGGGGGTCGGGGGTCGCCGGTGGTGAGCAGTTCTTC.

In its sample, this clonotype was seen many times. The rearrangement joins TRBV11-2 to TRBJ2-2, with a possible D match to TRBD1 (6 bases). In germline, CDR1 is SGHAT, CDR2 FQNNGV. V lost 5 bases to trimming and J lost 0 bases, with 10 bases between them. The CDR3 runs to 15 residues. The CDR3 loop is CASSLRTANTGELFF. For the CDR3, the DNA is TGTGCCAGCAGCCTCCGGACAGCGAACACCGGGGAGCTGTTTTTT.

This clonotype was recorded a few times. The junction departs from germline at one end; a sequencing error may be responsible. The chain carries TRBV7-9 and TRBJ2-7; D might be TRBD2 (6 bases). The CDR3 extends over 14 amino acids. Germline lookup yields CDR1 SEHNR and CDR2 FQNEAQ (reference sequence). CDR3 bases: TGTGCCAGCAGCGTAGCGGCTAGTGCCTACGAGCAGTACTTC. Encoded protein: CASSVAASAYEQYF.

As concerns this clonotype: The CDR3 end shows no conserved phenylalanine or tryptophan, and so a read error is likely. This chain links TRBV11-2 with TRBJ2-1; possible D gene TRBD2, 6 bases. Germline CDR1 reads SGHAT; CDR2 reads FQNNGV. The CDR3 is 15 amino acids. This CDR3 reads CVSNLASGDWDEQFL. CDR3 nucleotides: TGTGTCAGCAACTTAGCGTCCGGGGACTGGGATGAGCAGTTCCTC.

A word on this clonotype: This sequence may be a read error, since a much larger clone differs from it by one base. V gene TRBV29-1 combines with J gene TRBJ2-7; D may be TRBD1 (6 bases). The CDR3 length is 11 residues. Germline V gene sequence: CDR1 SQVTM, CDR2 ANQGSEA. CDR3 sequence (DNA): TGCAGCGTCGAAGGGGGAAACGAGCAGTACTTC. Protein sequence: CSVEGGNEQYF.

This clonotype was recorded a few times. The chain carries TRBV12-3 or TRBV12-4 and TRBJ1-4; 8 bases fit TRBD1. This CDR3 is built from 14 residues. The J segment lost 7 bases and the V segment lost 5 bases, leaving 6 bases of the junction unmatched. Written as DNA, the CDR3 is TGTGCCAGCAGTCCCGGACAGGGTGGTGAAAAACTGTTTTTT. As protein: CASSPGQGGEKLFF.

Points on this clonotype: It is likely a read error, because the conserved phenylalanine at the end of the CDR3 is missing. J is TRBJ2-7 and V is TRBV11-2, with 8 bases that match TRBD1. This CDR3 has 13 amino acids. Germline-derived CDR1 and CDR2 are SGHAT and FQNNGV. The CDR3 sequence is CASSLTGGYEQYL. The CDR3 bases are TGTGCCAGTAGCTTAACAGGGGGGTACGAGCAGTACCTC.

With respect to this clonotype: A read error may account for a junction end that differs from germline. The rearrangement joins TRBV29-1 to TRBJ2-3; a possible D gene is TRBD2 (6 bases). The CDR3 loop spans 13 amino acids. CDR1 and CDR2 (germline): SQVTM, ANQGSEA. Here the CDR3 reads CSVEVGSTDTQYF. The CDR3 region has the DNA TGCAGCGTTGAGGTCGGGAGCACAGATACACAGTATTTT.

As DNA, the CDR3 is TGTGCCAGCAGTGAAGGTGCTAGCGGGAGTAATGAGCAGTTCTTC. Its protein is CASSEGASGSNEQFF. The rearrangement links TRBV6-1 to TRBJ2-1, with 10 bases that match TRBD2. Looked up from germline, CDR1 is MNHNS and CDR2 is SASEGT. The CDR3 consists of 15 residues. The J segment lost 7 bases and the V segment lost 1 base, leaving 4 bases of the junction unmatched.

Note on this clonotype: At one boundary the junction diverges from the germline segment, which might be a read error. V and J are TRBV6-1 and TRBJ2-1; D possibly corresponds to TRBD2 (6 bases). Germline V gives CDR1 MNHNS, CDR2 SASEGT. CDR3 size: 14 residues. CDR3 sequence reads: CASSEGTTSNEKFF. CDR3 coding DNA: TGTGCCAGCAGTGAAGGGACAACTAGCAATGAGAAGTTCTTC.

This clonotype was seen once. At one end the junction does not follow the germline gene, possibly because of a read error. The chain carries TRBV29-1 and TRBJ2-7, with unresolved D. Germline CDR1 reads SQVTM; CDR2 reads ANQGSEA. The CDR3 consists of 12 residues. In nucleotides, the CDR3 is TGCAGTGTTAAAAAGGATACCTACGGGCAGTACTTC. It encodes CSVKKDTYGQYF.